Presented here are 27 T cell receptor beta chains from one specimen sequenced in a study of blood T cell repertoires in COVID-19. The assay was immunoSEQ multiplex PCR, and TCRdb's table has in-frame clones only and misses some. The table has just under 55,000 clones, around four fifths seen once; the top ten hold about 2%. The source material was peripheral blood. The receptors originated from a woman aged 60-75 years with acute or convalescent COVID-19.

Only one count was recorded for this clone. The rearrangement uses TRBV19 and TRBJ2-1, with 13 nucleotides matching TRBD2. The length of the CDR3 is 20 residues. V lost 6 bases, J lost 0 bases, and 14 bases stayed unmatched. Germline values: CDR1 LNHDA, CDR2 SQIVND (reference sequence). This CDR3 reads CASRATRLAGGQSSYNEQFF. CDR3 nucleotides: TGTGCCAGTAGAGCCACGCGACTAGCGGGGGGCCAAAGCTCCTACAATGAGCAGTTCTTC.

CDR3: CAWSVQAGDGEQYF. DNA of the CDR3: TGTGCCTGGAGTGTACAAGCGGGAGATGGGGAGCAGTACTTC. V usage is TRBV30 and J usage is TRBJ2-7; 8 nucleotides line up with TRBD2. The CDR3 has 14 amino acids. Germline CDR1 is GTSNPN and CDR2 is SVGIG (reference sequence). V was clipped by 0 bases and J by 7 bases; unmatched bases: 8.

This chain connects TRBV6-5 to TRBJ2-1; tentatively, D is TRBD2 (5 bases). Germline V gene sequence: CDR1 MNHEY, CDR2 SVGAGI. The CDR3 loop spans 15 amino acids. V gave up 2 bases and J gave up 7 bases, with 15 bases separating them. The CDR3 DNA is TGTGCCAGCAGTTACCCACTGAGGGATGGTAATGAGCAGTTCTTC. Its translation is CASSYPLRDGNEQFF.

The J gene is TRBJ2-7, the V gene TRBV6-2 or TRBV6-3, with 8 bases matching TRBD2. V lost 2 bases, J lost 4 bases, and 13 bases stayed unmatched. CDR3 size: 17 residues. Germline assignment: CDR1 MNHEY and CDR2 SVGEGT. CDR3 sequence (DNA): TGTGCCAGCAGTTACAAAAATACCGGGACTAGACTGTACGAGCAGTACTTC. Translated, it gives CASSYKNTGTRLYEQYF.

The V and J genes are TRBV6-5 and TRBJ2-5; TRBD1 aligns across 7 bases. CDR3 length equals 13 residues. The V gene's germline CDR1 is MNHEY and CDR2 SVGAGI. DNA of the CDR3: TGTGTCGCGAGGGGGCTAAGGGGAGAGACCCAGTACTTC. It translates to CVARGLRGETQYF.

CDR3 sequence reads: CASSPGGGRSYGYTF. The CDR3 DNA follows: TGTGCCAGCAGCCCCGGGGGGGGGCGCAGCTATGGCTACACCTTC. The chain carries TRBV5-4 and TRBJ1-2, with D perhaps TRBD1 (6 bases). Per germline, CDR1 SGHNT and CDR2 YYREEE (reference sequence). CDR3 length: 15 amino acids. V lost 4 bases and J lost 4, with 17 bases in between.

The chain couples TRBV7-2 to TRBJ2-2; possible D gene TRBD1, 6 bases. Per germline, CDR1 SGHTA and CDR2 FQGNSA. V was trimmed by 5 bases and J by 3 bases, leaving 13 bases between them. The CDR3 has 15 amino acids. The CDR3 reads CASSRSQGYTGELFF. The CDR3 nucleotides are TGTGCCAGCAGCAGGTCACAGGGATACACCGGGGAGCTGTTTTTT.

The CDR3 coding sequence is TGTGCCAGCAGCGTAGGGACAATCGGAAACACCATATATTTT. Translation gives CASSVGTIGNTIYF. The chain couples TRBV9 to TRBJ1-3; D might be TRBD1 (5 bases). Germline-derived CDR1 and CDR2 are SGDLS and YYNGEE. V dropped 0 bases and J dropped 4 bases, with 8 bases sitting between them. This CDR3 is built from 14 residues.

The chain links TRBV9 to TRBJ1-2, with TRBD1 identical over 10 bases. Germline assignment: CDR1 SGDLS and CDR2 YYNGEE. V trimming: 8 bases; J trimming: 13 bases; junction bases outside the gene matches: 11. The CDR3 extends over 12 amino acids. CDR3 nucleotides: TGTGCCAGTGGCTTGGGGACAGGGGAATGCACCTTC. The encoded protein is CASGLGTGECTF.

The CDR3 coding sequence is TGCGCCAGCAGCTTGAGTGGACAGCCTTACGAGCAGTACTTC. Translation: CASSLSGQPYEQYF. The chain is built from TRBV5-1 and TRBJ2-7; D might be TRBD1 (6 bases). Germline assignment: CDR1 SGHRS and CDR2 YFSETQ. The CDR3 contains 14 residues. V shed 1 base and J shed 4 bases, with 12 bases lying between them.

CDR3 in amino acids: CASSQNAGASNEQFF. The CDR3 DNA sequence: TGTGCCAGCAGCCAAAACGCGGGGGCCTCCAATGAGCAGTTCTTC. The rearrangement links TRBV3-1 (or the pseudogene TRBV3-2) to TRBJ2-1, with D perhaps matching TRBD2 (7 bases). This CDR3 is built from 15 residues. Germline V CDR1 and CDR2: LGHDT, YNNKEL (reference sequence). V lost 2 bases to trimming and J lost 6 bases, with 14 bases between them.

The CDR3 sequence: CASKRQGYTEAFF. The CDR3 bases are TGTGCCAGCAAGCGGCAGGGGTACACTGAAGCTTTCTTT. This chain joins TRBV12-3 or TRBV12-4 and TRBJ1-1; D is perhaps TRBD1 (6 bases). V gave up 7 bases and J gave up 3 bases, with 12 bases separating them. The CDR3 consists of 13 residues.

The chain links TRBV24-1 to TRBJ2-2; D gene ambiguous. Germline CDR1 reads KGHDR; CDR2 reads SFDVKD. Deletions cut 5 bases from V and 0 bases from J, with 6 bases between. This CDR3 is 14 amino acids long. DNA for the CDR3: TGTGCCACCAGTGCTCAGGCGAACACCGGGGAGCTGTTTTTT. This gives the protein CATSAQANTGELFF.

This rearrangement joins TRBV18 to TRBJ1-3; D is undetermined. This CDR3 is built from 14 residues. V gave up 3 bases and J gave up 2 bases, with 8 bases separating them. The germline V gene encodes CDR1 KGHSH and CDR2 LQKENI. The CDR3 sequence: CASSPWTTGNTIYF. In DNA, the CDR3 is TGTGCCAGCTCACCTTGGACTACTGGAAACACCATATATTTT.

The gene calls are TRBV29-1 and TRBJ2-1; 7 bases line up with TRBD1. Trimming removed 4 bases from V and 0 bases from J; junction bases left unmatched: 12. There are 17 residues in the CDR3. Germline values: CDR1 SQVTM, CDR2 ANQGSEA. The CDR3 DNA reads TGCAGCGTTGGAACAGCAGGGGGTATTAGCTCCTACAATGAGCAGTTCTTC. It yields the protein CSVGTAGGISSYNEQFF.

The chain has TRBV28 and TRBJ2-7, with 9 bases lining up with TRBD1. The CDR3 is 14 amino acids. Germline V gives CDR1 MDHEN, CDR2 SYDVKM. After removal of 6 bases from V and 0 bases from J, the junction contained 3 bases not matched to a gene. The CDR3 bases are TGTGCCAGCAGCACAGGGGGCTCCTCCTACGAGCAGTACTTC. Translation gives CASSTGGSSYEQYF. Full variable domain (remainder filled in from reference TRBV28 and TRBJ2-7): DVKVTQSSRYLVKRTGEKVFLECVQDMDHENMFWYRQDPGLGLRLIYFSYDVKMKEKGDIPEGYSVSREKKERFSLILESASTNQTSMYLCASSTGGSSYEQYFGPGTRLTVT.

J is TRBJ2-5 and V is TRBV9; D uncertain. The CDR3 contains 13 residues. Trimming left V 4 bases short and J 4 bases short, with 11 bases between. Looked up from germline, CDR1 is SGDLS and CDR2 is YYNGEE. As DNA, the CDR3 is TGTGCCAGCAGCCTCGGTCATGGAGAGACCCAGTACTTC. It is translated as CASSLGHGETQYF.

The gene calls are TRBV5-6 and TRBJ1-3, with D perhaps TRBD1 (6 bases). The CDR3 loop spans 15 amino acids. CDR1 and CDR2 (germline): SGHDT, YYEEEE. The V and J ends lost 0 bases and 4 bases respectively, with 11 bases between them. CDR3 in amino acids: CASSLARGLGNTIYF. CDR3 coding DNA: TGTGCCAGCAGCTTGGCCAGGGGATTAGGAAACACCATATATTTT.

The rearrangement uses TRBV9 and TRBJ1-1; 7 bases agree with TRBD1. The CDR3 totals 15 residues. The V and J ends lost 4 bases and 3 bases, in that order; junction bases with no gene match: 9. Germline CDR1 is SGDLS and CDR2 is YYNGEE. CDR3 region: CASSPLTGADTEAFF. CDR3 DNA sequence: TGTGCCAGCAGCCCACTTACAGGGGCCGACACTGAAGCTTTCTTT.

The genes are TRBV10-2 and TRBJ1-2; D uncertain. Germline V CDR1 and CDR2: WSHSY, SAAADI. The V end was cut by 2 bases, the J end by 6 bases, with 10 bases between. The CDR3 runs to 13 residues. The chain's CDR3 is CASSEMREDGYTF. The CDR3 region has the DNA TGCGCCAGCAGTGAGATGAGGGAAGATGGCTACACCTTC.

This clone appeared a few times. This rearrangement joins TRBV12-3 or TRBV12-4 to TRBJ1-2; weak D call: TRBD1 (5 bases). CDR3 length: 12 residues. V was trimmed by 5 bases and J by 7 bases, leaving 11 bases between them. DNA for the CDR3: TGTGCCAGCAGTAGGGGAGGCGGTGGCTACACCTTC. Translating gives CASSRGGGGYTF.

This clone was observed a few times. This rearrangement joins TRBV19 to TRBJ2-7; TRBD2 agrees at 7 bases. V dropped 4 bases and J dropped 2; count of bases not matched to a gene: 8. This CDR3 contains 15 residues. Germline values: CDR1 LNHDA, CDR2 SQIVND (reference sequence). Written as DNA, the CDR3 is TGTGCCAGTAGTAATGGACTAGGACCCACCTACGAGCAGTACTTC. This translates into CASSNGLGPTYEQYF.

The V and J genes are TRBV28 and TRBJ2-7; TRBD1 matches 7 bases. The V segment lost 5 bases and the J segment 2 bases; nucleotides outside the gene matches: 9. Germline V CDR1 and CDR2: MDHEN, SYDVKM. The CDR3 totals 15 residues. The CDR3 here is CASSLAAGGPYEQYF. The CDR3 nucleotides read TGTGCCAGCAGTCTGGCTGCAGGGGGTCCCTACGAGCAGTACTTC. The full variable domain, rest sourced from reference TRBV28 and TRBJ2-7, is DVKVTQSSRYLVKRTGEKVFLECVQDMDHENMFWYRQDPGLGLRLIYFSYDVKMKEKGDIPEGYSVSREKKERFSLILESASTNQTSMYLCASSLAAGGPYEQYFGPGTRLTVT.

This clone was detected only once. The rearrangement joins TRBV30 to TRBJ1-2; D is possibly TRBD1 (5 bases). Germline CDR1 and CDR2: GTSNPN and SVGIG (reference sequence). There are 15 residues in the CDR3. Trimming pared 6 bases from V and 1 base from J, leaving 18 bases between. CDR3 in amino acids: CACNQRTNNNYGYTF. As DNA, the CDR3 is TGTGCCTGCAACCAGAGGACAAATAATAACTATGGCTACACCTTC.

V gene TRBV25-1 combines with J gene TRBJ1-6; D ambiguous. The germline V gene encodes CDR1 MGHDK and CDR2 SYGVNS. Trimming took 1 base from V and 10 from J, leaving 14 bases between them. This CDR3 spans 15 amino acids. This CDR3 is CASSELATSRSPLHF. The CDR3 region has the DNA TGTGCCAGCAGTGAATTGGCCACTTCGAGGTCACCCCTCCACTTT.

The sample holds one count of this clone. The gene calls are TRBV19 and TRBJ2-7; no definite D call. CDR3 length: 13 amino acids. Germline CDR1 is LNHDA and CDR2 is SQIVND (reference sequence). V lost 3 bases, J lost 0 bases, and 6 bases lay in between. CDR3 nucleotides: TGTGCCAGTAGTATTCGGGTCTCCTACGAGCAGTACTTC. Its translation is CASSIRVSYEQYF.

This clone was detected only a few times. The chain employs TRBV6-5 and TRBJ1-4; D is unclear. The CDR3 spans 14 residues. The germline V gene has CDR1 MNHEY and CDR2 SVGAGI. Trimming pared 6 bases from V and 3 bases from J, leaving 11 bases between. CDR3 region: CASSAFAANEKLFF. The CDR3 DNA is TGTGCCAGCAGCGCCTTTGCGGCTAATGAAAAACTGTTTTTT.